These 16 T cell receptor beta chains came from one sample sequenced in a study of cytomegalovirus exposure and HLA in healthy donors. 60 Vbeta and 13 Jbeta primers were used in PCR. Produced via immunoSEQ multiplex PCR; TCRdb's table is partial and in-frame only. The repertoire holds approximately 89,000 clones, approximately 81% seen once, with nearly 7.5% in the top ten. Sequenced input: PBMCs. These receptors were collected from a middle-aged man in good health and CMV-seropositive.

V is TRBV5-1 and J is TRBJ2-7; D possibly corresponds to TRBD1 (5 bases). From germline, CDR1 is SGHRS and CDR2 YFSETQ. This CDR3 region has 15 residues. V was clipped by 0 bases and J by 2 bases, with 12 bases between them. The CDR3 loop reads CASSLAAGSPYEQYF. CDR3 coding DNA: TGCGCCAGCAGCTTGGCCGCAGGGTCCCCCTACGAGCAGTACTTC.

The genes are TRBV28 and TRBJ2-5; weak D call: TRBD2 (7 bases). Germline assignment: CDR1 MDHEN and CDR2 SYDVKM. Trimming stripped 3 bases from V and 5 bases from J, with 10 bases between. The CDR3 is 13 amino acids. CDR3 DNA: TGTGCCAGCAGTTTGGGGGGGCGGGAGACCCAGTACTTC. Its protein is CASSLGGRETQYF.

The chain joins TRBV5-5 to TRBJ2-7; TRBD1 agrees at 7 bases. The CDR3 contains 15 residues. J gave up 3 bases and V 6 bases, and 12 bases lay outside the gene matches. Germline CDR1 reads SGHKS; CDR2 reads YYEKEE (reference sequence). CDR3 loop: CASISRDSLFYEQYF. The CDR3 coding sequence is TGTGCCAGCATCTCCCGGGACAGCCTATTCTACGAGCAGTACTTC.

The V gene is TRBV27, the J gene TRBJ2-3; D may be TRBD1 (6 bases). V was clipped by 2 bases and J by 3 bases, with 9 bases between them. CDR3 length: 14 residues. Germline values: CDR1 MNHEY, CDR2 SMNVEV (reference sequence). The CDR3 DNA is TGTGCCAGCAGTTTAAACAGGGATACAGATACGCAGTATTTT. It is translated as CASSLNRDTDTQYF.

The chain joins TRBV18 to TRBJ1-3; a possible D gene is TRBD1 (6 bases). The V gene lost 3 bases and the J gene lost 0 bases, with 12 bases spanning the gap. The CDR3 consists of 16 residues. Germline CDR1 reads KGHSH; CDR2 reads LQKENI. The CDR3 reads CASSPGTPNSGNTIYF. The DNA of the CDR3 is TGTGCCAGCTCACCCGGGACACCTAACTCTGGAAACACCATATATTTT.

The V call is TRBV5-1, the J call TRBJ1-3; D is perhaps TRBD1 (6 bases). This CDR3 is 16 amino acids long. CDR1 and CDR2 (germline): SGHRS, YFSETQ. The V and J ends lost 4 bases and 0 bases respectively, with 14 bases between them. The CDR3 DNA reads as TGCGCCAGCAGCGTACAGGGTACCGACTCTGGAAACACCATATATTTT. Protein: CASSVQGTDSGNTIYF.

The chain is built from TRBV7-2 and TRBJ2-1, with D maybe TRBD2 (6 bases). The CDR3 is made up of 17 amino acids. Trimming removed 5 bases at V and 3 bases at J, with 20 bases between. Germline V gene sequence: CDR1 SGHTA, CDR2 FQGNSA. In nucleotides, the CDR3 is TGTGCCAGCAGCACCAATCGAGCCGGGACTTTCTACAATGAGCAGTTCTTC. Translation: CASSTNRAGTFYNEQFF.

CDR3 coding DNA: TGTGCCAGCAGCTTAGGGGCAGACAATCAGCCCCAGCATTTT. It translates to CASSLGADNQPQHF. This rearrangement joins TRBV7-2 to TRBJ1-5; D is undetermined. The CDR3 is made up of 14 amino acids. With 1 base removed from V and 3 bases from J, the gap between germline ends came to 7 bases. CDR1 is SGHTA, CDR2 FQGNSA, per germline.

This clone has a single count. V is TRBV28 and J is TRBJ1-5, with D uncertain. The CDR3 totals 11 residues. Germline assignment: CDR1 MDHEN and CDR2 SYDVKM. Trimming shortened V by 6 bases and J by 3 bases, and 3 bases separated the two germline ends. The CDR3 DNA sequence: TGTGCCAGCAGCCTCAATCAGCCCCAGCATTTT. It encodes CASSLNQPQHF.

The chain is built from TRBV5-1 and TRBJ2-1; perhaps TRBD2 as D (6 bases). The CDR3 extends over 14 amino acids. Trimming shortened V by 5 bases and J by 9 bases, and 18 bases separated the two germline ends. Germline V gene data show CDR1 as SGHRS and CDR2 as YFSETQ. The CDR3: CASSEPGWGVEQFF. The CDR3 DNA reads TGCGCCAGCAGTGAGCCGGGGTGGGGGGTTGAGCAGTTCTTC.

J is TRBJ1-1 and V is TRBV6-1; 12 nucleotides align to TRBD1. V was pared by 5 bases and J by 5 bases, with 6 bases of the junction left unmatched. Germline assignment: CDR1 MNHNS and CDR2 SASEGT. The CDR3 contains 15 residues. In nucleotides, the CDR3 is TGTGCCAGCAGTCCCGGGACAGGGGGCGAGACTGAAGCTTTCTTT. This translates into CASSPGTGGETEAFF.

This sequence joins TRBV5-1 and TRBJ1-5; D remains ambiguous. V gave up 2 bases and J gave up 1 base, with 10 bases separating them. CDR1 is SGHRS, CDR2 YFSETQ, per germline. This CDR3 is built from 15 residues. The CDR3 here is CASSLSGSSNQPQHF. The CDR3 DNA sequence: TGCGCCAGCAGCTTATCAGGCTCCAGCAATCAGCCCCAGCATTTT.

For this clone: An end of the junction differs from the germline gene, which may be a read error. The genes are TRBV7-7 and TRBJ2-2; the D gene is possibly TRBD2 (7 bases). Germline V gives CDR1 SSHAT, CDR2 FNYEAQ (reference sequence). This CDR3 comprises 14 residues. For the CDR3, the DNA is TGTGCTAGCAGCTTAAGGGGGGGCAGGGGGGAGCTGTTTTTT. Its translation is CASSLRGGRGELFF.

The gene calls are TRBV12-5 and TRBJ2-1, with TRBD2 matching over 16 bases. The length of the CDR3 is 18 residues. Germline values: CDR1 LGHNT, CDR2 FRNRAP. The V and J ends lost 2 bases and 1 base, in that order; junction bases with no gene match: 2. The CDR3: CASGLTGLAGGSYNEQFF. CDR3 sequence (DNA): TGTGCTAGTGGTTTGACGGGACTAGCGGGGGGGTCCTACAATGAGCAGTTCTTC.

This clone was seen just once. The rearrangement uses TRBV19 and TRBJ1-1; 9 bases are a match to TRBD1. The CDR3 consists of 14 residues. J lost 5 bases, V lost 8 bases, and 9 bases had no gene match. Germline V gene data show CDR1 as LNHDA and CDR2 as SQIVND (reference sequence). CDR3 nucleotide sequence: TGTGCCAGTGCCTTGACAGGGGGGAGTACTGAAGCTTTCTTT. Protein sequence: CASALTGGSTEAFF.

The genes are TRBV21-1 and TRBJ2-5; the D call in the table, TRBD1, was not verified against the DNA. TRBV21-1 is marked as a pseudogene. The CDR3 runs to 13 residues. CDR3 bases: TGTGCCAGCAGCTTGCACAGCCAAGAGACCCAGTACTTC. It encodes CASSLHSQETQYF.